The rows below give T cell receptor beta chains drawn from one sample of a study of regulatory T cells in long-lasting Graves disease. Each CDR3 protein is one row after TCRdb ran MiXCR on the multiplex PCR reads. Of some 370,000 distinct CDR3 sequences in the sample, 20% to 25% were seen once. The sample consisted of peripheral blood mononuclear cells (PBMCs), taken when the disease was refractory, from a patient treated with antithyroid drugs. The receptor source for this set is a woman aged 40 to 50 with Graves disease. Both conserved end residues are part of each CDR3. The D gene is left open where the match is weak. Rows give clone size only sometimes, using once, few, many, or a class for an expanded clone.

D gene: NA; J gene: TRBJ1-1; clone size: many; V gene: TRBV29-1; CDR3 protein: CSVGWAGTPNTEAFF; CDR3 DNA: TGCAGCGTTGGGTGGGCGGGGACCCCGAACACTGAAGCTTTCTTT
D gene: NA; J gene: TRBJ2-2; clone size: NA; V gene: TRBV9; CDR3 protein: CASSVVWNPNTGELFF; CDR3 DNA: TGTGCCAGCAGCGTAGTCTGGAACCCGAACACCGGGGAGCTGTTTTTT
D gene: NA; J gene: TRBJ1-1; clone size: NA; V gene: TRBV5-6; CDR3 protein: CASSFGTTGYTTEAFF; CDR3 DNA: TGTGCCAGCAGCTTTGGGACGACAGGATATACCACTGAAGCTTTCTTT
D gene: NA; J gene: TRBJ2-6; clone size: many; V gene: TRBV5-6; CDR3 protein: CASRRRGAGANVLTF; CDR3 DNA: TGTGCCAGCAGGAGGAGGGGGGCTGGGGCCAACGTCCTGACTTTC
D gene: TRBD1; J gene: TRBJ2-7; clone size: many; V gene: TRBV12-3/TRBV12-4; CDR3 protein: CASSKQGTGYEQYF; CDR3 DNA: TGTGCCAGCAGTAAACAGGGGACCGGGTACGAGCAGTACTTC
D gene: TRBD2; J gene: TRBJ2-5; clone size: NA; V gene: TRBV28; CDR3 protein: CASSQAASGRGSRRETQYF; CDR3 DNA: TGTGCCAGCAGCCAAGCCGCTAGCGGGAGAGGATCTAGAAGAGAGACCCAGTACTTC
D gene: TRBD1; J gene: TRBJ1-5; clone size: many; V gene: TRBV10-3; CDR3 protein: CAISETGVGGNQPQHF; CDR3 DNA: TGTGCCATCAGTGAGACAGGGGTAGGGGGCAATCAGCCCCAGCATTTT
D gene: NA; J gene: TRBJ2-6; clone size: many; V gene: TRBV6-2/TRBV6-3; CDR3 protein: CASSEVVSFPGANVLTF; CDR3 DNA: TGTGCCAGCAGTGAAGTCGTCAGCTTCCCTGGGGCCAACGTCCTGACTTTC
D gene: NA; J gene: TRBJ1-1; clone size: few; V gene: TRBV9; CDR3 protein: CASSVEGRTGAFF; CDR3 DNA: TGTGCCAGCAGCGTAGAGGGGAGGACTGGAGCTTTCTTT
D gene: TRBD2; J gene: TRBJ2-7; clone size: few; V gene: TRBV12-3/TRBV12-4; CDR3 protein: CASSYASGNEQYF; CDR3 DNA: TGTGCCAGCAGTTACGCTAGCGGTAACGAGCAGTACTTC
D gene: NA; J gene: TRBJ2-3; clone size: NA; V gene: TRBV12-3/TRBV12-4; CDR3 protein: CASRAPRSDTQYF; CDR3 DNA: TGTGCCAGCAGGGCCCCAAGGTCAGATACGCAGTATTTT
D gene: TRBD1; J gene: TRBJ2-7; clone size: NA; V gene: TRBV9; CDR3 protein: CASSEAGTGNEQYF; CDR3 DNA: TGTGCCAGCAGCGAAGCCGGGACAGGGAACGAGCAGTACTTC
D gene: TRBD1; J gene: TRBJ2-1; clone size: NA; V gene: TRBV5-5; CDR3 protein: CASSITGAREQFF; CDR3 DNA: TGTGCCAGCAGCATCACAGGGGCAAGAGAACAGTTCTTC
D gene: NA; J gene: TRBJ2-2; clone size: NA; V gene: TRBV12-3/TRBV12-4; CDR3 protein: CASSFFGTSTGELFF; CDR3 DNA: TGTGCCAGCAGTTTTTTCGGGACGTCGACCGGGGAGCTGTTTTTT
D gene: NA; J gene: TRBJ1-4; clone size: many; V gene: TRBV3-1; CDR3 protein: CASSLSIGEKLFF; CDR3 DNA: TGTGCCAGCAGCCTTTCGATAGGTGAAAAACTGTTTTTT
D gene: NA; J gene: TRBJ2-7; clone size: few; V gene: TRBV15; CDR3 protein: CATSPGTDLREQYF; CDR3 DNA: TGTGCCACCAGCCCGGGGACTGACCTTCGGGAGCAGTACTTC
D gene: NA; J gene: TRBJ1-1; clone size: NA; V gene: TRBV18; CDR3 protein: CASSVRELSQNTEAFF; CDR3 DNA: TGTGCCAGCTCAGTAAGGGAATTATCCCAGAACACTGAAGCTTTCTTT
D gene: NA; J gene: TRBJ2-5; clone size: many; V gene: TRBV24-1; CDR3 protein: CATSDLSRDQETQYF; CDR3 DNA: TGTGCCACCAGTGATTTGTCGAGAGACCAAGAGACCCAGTACTTC
D gene: NA; J gene: TRBJ1-6; clone size: few; V gene: TRBV27; CDR3 protein: CASSFAAQAYNSPLHF; CDR3 DNA: TGTGCCAGCAGTTTCGCGGCACAGGCCTATAATTCACCCCTCCACTTT
D gene: TRBD1; J gene: TRBJ1-4; clone size: NA; V gene: TRBV5-1; CDR3 protein: CASSKTGWREKLFF; CDR3 DNA: TGCGCCAGCAGCAAGACAGGGTGGCGTGAAAAACTGTTTTTT
D gene: NA; J gene: TRBJ2-7; clone size: few; V gene: TRBV12-3/TRBV12-4; CDR3 protein: CASSFGAGPYEQHF; CDR3 DNA: TGTGCCAGCAGTTTCGGGGCAGGGCCCTACGAGCAGCACTTC
D gene: TRBD1; J gene: TRBJ1-5; clone size: NA; V gene: TRBV6-5; CDR3 protein: CASSLSGTVSNQPQHF; CDR3 DNA: TGTGCCAGCAGTTTATCCGGGACAGTCAGCAATCAGCCCCAGCATTTT
D gene: NA; J gene: TRBJ2-5; clone size: NA; V gene: TRBV29-1; CDR3 protein: CSVAGPYERETQYF; CDR3 DNA: TGCAGCGTTGCCGGGCCCTACGAACGAGAGACCCAGTACTTC
D gene: NA; J gene: TRBJ2-5; clone size: once; V gene: TRBV5-1; CDR3 protein: CASSLGMGQETQYF; CDR3 DNA: TGCGCCAGCAGCTTAGGTATGGGCCAAGAGACCCAGTACTTC
D gene: NA; J gene: TRBJ1-1; clone size: many; V gene: TRBV5-1; CDR3 protein: CASSLDLGSEAFF; CDR3 DNA: TGCGCCAGCAGCTTGGATCTAGGCAGCGAAGCTTTCTTT
D gene: TRBD2; J gene: TRBJ2-1; clone size: few; V gene: TRBV19; CDR3 protein: CASSINRLAGGKDEQFF; CDR3 DNA: TGTGCCAGTAGTATAAACCGACTAGCGGGAGGTAAGGATGAGCAGTTCTTC
D gene: TRBD1; J gene: TRBJ2-4; clone size: many; V gene: TRBV29-1; CDR3 protein: CSVAKGASNIQYF; CDR3 DNA: TGCAGCGTTGCGAAGGGGGCTTCGAACATTCAGTACTTC
D gene: NA; J gene: TRBJ2-7; clone size: few; V gene: TRBV7-9; CDR3 protein: CASSPIVGGEQYF; CDR3 DNA: TGTGCCAGCAGCCCGATTGTTGGGGGCGAGCAGTACTTC
D gene: TRBD2; J gene: TRBJ2-7; clone size: NA; V gene: TRBV27; CDR3 protein: CASSPSGSISYEQYF; CDR3 DNA: TGTGCCAGCAGTCCTAGCGGGAGTATTTCCTACGAGCAGTACTTC
D gene: NA; J gene: TRBJ2-2; clone size: few; V gene: TRBV5-1; CDR3 protein: CASSFPGPMNTGELFF; CDR3 DNA: TGCGCCAGCAGCTTCCCGGGACCCATGAACACCGGGGAGCTGTTTTTT
D gene: TRBD2; J gene: TRBJ2-5; clone size: NA; V gene: TRBV3-1; CDR3 protein: CASSRGLAGVQETQYF; CDR3 DNA: TGTGCCAGCAGCCGGGGACTAGCGGGGGTTCAAGAGACCCAGTACTTC
D gene: TRBD1; J gene: TRBJ2-1; clone size: once; V gene: TRBV2; CDR3 protein: CASTTGDPYNEQFF; CDR3 DNA: TGTGCCAGCACGACAGGGGATCCCTACAATGAGCAGTTCTTC
D gene: TRBD1; J gene: TRBJ1-5; clone size: NA; V gene: TRBV4-1; CDR3 protein: CASSHGTGNSNQPQHF; CDR3 DNA: TGCGCCAGCAGCCACGGGACAGGGAATAGCAATCAGCCCCAGCATTTT
D gene: NA; J gene: TRBJ2-5; clone size: NA; V gene: TRBV20-1; CDR3 protein: CSASKGIGARYQETQYF; CDR3 DNA: TGCAGTGCTAGTAAGGGGATTGGGGCTCGGTACCAAGAGACCCAGTACTTC
D gene: NA; J gene: TRBJ2-7; clone size: few; V gene: TRBV29-1; CDR3 protein: CSVNSGASSYEQYF; CDR3 DNA: TGCAGCGTTAACTCTGGGGCAAGCTCCTACGAGCAGTACTTC
D gene: NA; J gene: TRBJ2-7; clone size: NA; V gene: TRBV5-4; CDR3 protein: CASSLDPSEQYF; CDR3 DNA: TGTGCCAGCAGCTTGGATCCTAGCGAGCAGTACTTC
D gene: NA; J gene: TRBJ2-7; clone size: many; V gene: TRBV6-1; CDR3 protein: CASSESSGVTYEQYF; CDR3 DNA: TGTGCCAGCAGTGAAAGTAGCGGAGTAACCTACGAGCAGTACTTC
D gene: NA; J gene: TRBJ1-5; clone size: once; V gene: TRBV20-1; CDR3 protein: CSARDRALEWSQPQHF; CDR3 DNA: TGCAGTGCTAGAGATCGGGCGTTGGAATGGAGTCAGCCCCAGCATTTT
D gene: TRBD1; J gene: TRBJ2-7; clone size: many; V gene: TRBV28; CDR3 protein: CASSLNGGDRVDEQYF; CDR3 DNA: TGTGCCAGCAGTTTAAATGGGGGGGACAGGGTAGACGAGCAGTACTTC
D gene: TRBD2; J gene: TRBJ2-1; clone size: NA; V gene: TRBV24-1; CDR3 protein: CATSELAGTYNEQFF; CDR3 DNA: TGTGCCACCAGTGAACTAGCGGGGACCTACAATGAGCAGTTCTTC
D gene: TRBD1; J gene: TRBJ2-7; clone size: many; V gene: TRBV28; CDR3 protein: CASIPGTAIYEQYF; CDR3 DNA: TGTGCCAGCATCCCCGGGACAGCGATCTACGAGCAGTACTTC
D gene: NA; J gene: TRBJ1-5; clone size: NA; V gene: TRBV28; CDR3 protein: CASSLQNQPQHF; CDR3 DNA: TGTGCCAGCAGTTTACAAAATCAGCCCCAGCATTTT
D gene: TRBD2; J gene: TRBJ2-2; clone size: NA; V gene: TRBV12-3/TRBV12-4; CDR3 protein: CASSPYGLAGELFF; CDR3 DNA: TGTGCCAGCAGCCCCTACGGACTAGCTGGGGAGCTGTTTTTT
D gene: TRBD1; J gene: TRBJ1-6; clone size: many; V gene: TRBV27; CDR3 protein: CASRPGQGASPLHF; CDR3 DNA: TGTGCCAGCAGGCCGGGACAGGGTGCTTCACCCCTCCACTTT
D gene: TRBD2; J gene: TRBJ2-1; clone size: few; V gene: TRBV5-4; CDR3 protein: CAHTASGKTEQFF; CDR3 DNA: TGTGCCCATACCGCTAGCGGGAAAACTGAGCAGTTCTTC
D gene: NA; J gene: TRBJ2-5; clone size: many; V gene: TRBV28; CDR3 protein: CASSLIVGIQETQYF; CDR3 DNA: TGTGCCAGCAGTTTAATTGTGGGGATTCAAGAGACCCAGTACTTC
D gene: NA; J gene: TRBJ2-7; clone size: many; V gene: TRBV10-3; CDR3 protein: CAIRQSRGGYEQYF; CDR3 DNA: TGTGCCATCAGGCAAAGCAGGGGCGGGTACGAGCAGTACTTC
D gene: NA; J gene: TRBJ2-7; clone size: many; V gene: TRBV6-1; CDR3 protein: CASSRRAGELIRPTYEQYF; CDR3 DNA: TGTGCCAGCAGTCGACGGGCAGGGGAACTAATTCGGCCGACCTACGAGCAGTACTTC
D gene: NA; J gene: TRBJ1-1; clone size: many; V gene: TRBV19; CDR3 protein: CASSPPEWGLGTEAFF; CDR3 DNA: TGTGCCAGTAGCCCCCCGGAATGGGGGCTGGGCACTGAAGCTTTCTTT
D gene: TRBD2; J gene: TRBJ2-7; clone size: NA; V gene: TRBV6-5; CDR3 protein: CASSSSSIAGGTYEQYF; CDR3 DNA: TGTGCCAGCAGTTCTTCCTCTATAGCGGGAGGCACCTACGAGCAGTACTTC
D gene: NA; J gene: TRBJ2-7; clone size: NA; V gene: TRBV20-1; CDR3 protein: CSARDLPEEQYF; CDR3 DNA: TGCAGTGCTAGAGACCTACCAGAGGAGCAGTACTTC
D gene: NA; J gene: TRBJ1-1; clone size: few; V gene: TRBV5-1; CDR3 protein: CASSLAVLGGTAFF; CDR3 DNA: TGCGCCAGCAGCTTGGCGGTACTTGGTGGCACAGCTTTCTTT
D gene: NA; J gene: TRBJ2-3; clone size: NA; V gene: TRBV20-1; CDR3 protein: CSARMGVLTDTQYF; CDR3 DNA: TGCAGTGCTAGGATGGGGGTCCTTACAGATACGCAGTATTTT
D gene: NA; J gene: TRBJ1-6; clone size: NA; V gene: TRBV7-9; CDR3 protein: CASSLGEVSPLHF; CDR3 DNA: TGTGCCAGCAGCCTGGGAGAGGTTTCACCCCTCCACTTT